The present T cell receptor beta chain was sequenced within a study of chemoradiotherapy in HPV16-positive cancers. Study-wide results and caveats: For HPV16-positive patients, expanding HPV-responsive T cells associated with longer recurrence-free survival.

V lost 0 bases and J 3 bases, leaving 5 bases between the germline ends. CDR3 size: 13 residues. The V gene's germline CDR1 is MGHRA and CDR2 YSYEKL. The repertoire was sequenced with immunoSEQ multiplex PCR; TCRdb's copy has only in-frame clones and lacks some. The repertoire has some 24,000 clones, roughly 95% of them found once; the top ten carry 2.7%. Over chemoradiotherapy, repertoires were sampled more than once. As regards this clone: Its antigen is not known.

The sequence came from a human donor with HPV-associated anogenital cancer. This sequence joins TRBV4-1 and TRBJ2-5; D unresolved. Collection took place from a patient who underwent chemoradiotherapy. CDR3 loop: CASSQDREETQYF. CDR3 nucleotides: TGCGCCAGCAGCCAAGATCGGGAAGAGACCCAGTACTTC.